Listed here are 16 T cell receptor beta chains from one sample, sequenced in a study of T cell responses to AZD1222 COVID-19 vaccine. Assay: immunoSEQ multiplex PCR; the TCRdb copy retains only in-frame clones and omits some. The data contain about 140,000 clones, over 75% of them seen just once; the ten biggest clones take up approximately 3.6%. Sequenced material: peripheral blood, taken on day 0 of AZD1222 vaccination. Receptor source: an adult in good health.

The rearrangement uses TRBV11-1 and TRBJ1-1, with a possible D match to TRBD1 (5 bases). The CDR3 spans 15 residues. Germline CDR1 reads SGHAT; CDR2 reads FQDESV (reference sequence). The V end lost 4 bases, the J end lost 5 bases, and 17 bases lay between the germline ends. CDR3 sequence reads: CASSSRGRHETEAFF. The CDR3, as DNA: TGTGCCAGCAGCTCCCGGGGCAGGCATGAGACTGAAGCTTTCTTT.

The table lists this clone with a count of one. The chain carries TRBV5-6 and TRBJ2-7, with 9 bases identical to TRBD2. Germline assignment: CDR1 SGHDT and CDR2 YYEEEE. The CDR3 extends over 13 amino acids. V lost 4 bases, J lost 5 bases, and 4 bases stayed unmatched. The CDR3 spells CASSGAGGDEQYF. CDR3 DNA sequence: TGTGCCAGCAGCGGGGCGGGAGGGGACGAGCAGTACTTC.

V gene TRBV6-5 combines with J gene TRBJ1-2; 9 bases are a match to TRBD1. The CDR3 sequence is 14 residues long. The J segment lost 1 base and the V segment lost 5 bases, leaving 2 bases of the junction unmatched. CDR1 is MNHEY and CDR2 is SVGAGI in the germline V gene. In nucleotides, the CDR3 is TGTGCCAGCAGTACGGACAGGGGTAACTATGGCTACACCTTC. Its protein product is CASSTDRGNYGYTF.

This rearrangement joins TRBV19 to TRBJ2-5; D possibly corresponds to TRBD1 (5 bases). The ends were cut back, 0 bases at V and 4 bases at J, with 15 bases in the middle. This CDR3 has 16 amino acids. Germline V gives CDR1 LNHDA, CDR2 SQIVND (reference sequence). The CDR3 reads CASSIEEGERGETQYF. In DNA, the CDR3 is TGTGCCAGTAGTATAGAGGAAGGCGAAAGGGGAGAGACCCAGTACTTC.

V is TRBV15 and J is TRBJ1-1; 7 bases are a match to TRBD1. The CDR3 consists of 13 residues. The junction had 5 bases not matched to a gene; V was cut back by 5 bases and J by 5 bases. Germline V lookup: CDR1 LNHNV, CDR2 YYDKDF (reference sequence). In DNA, the CDR3 is TGTGCCACCAGCTTCGACAGGGATACTGAAGCTTTCTTT. This sequence encodes CATSFDRDTEAFF.

V usage is TRBV19 and J usage is TRBJ2-1; D is uncertain. V was pared by 2 bases and J by 0 bases, with 8 bases between. CDR3 length equals 15 residues. CDR1 and CDR2 from the germline V gene are LNHDA and SQIVND (reference sequence). DNA of the CDR3: TGTGCCAGTAGTATATCGGGCATCTCCTACAATGAGCAGTTCTTC. It encodes CASSISGISYNEQFF.

Written as DNA, the CDR3 is TGCGCCAGCAGCTTGCATCCGGGACAGCGCAATGAAAAACTGTTTTTT. Translation gives CASSLHPGQRNEKLFF. V and J are TRBV5-1 and TRBJ1-4, with 7 bases identical to TRBD1. V lost 1 base to trimming and J lost 5 bases; unmatched junction nucleotides: 8. CDR3 size: 16 residues. Germline V gene lookup returns CDR1 SGHRS and CDR2 YFSETQ. The full variable domain, its missing parts supplied by reference TRBV5-1 and TRBJ1-4, is KAGVTQTPRYLIKTRGQQVTLSCSPISGHRSVSWYQQTPGQGLQFLFEYFSETQRNKGNFPGRFSGRQFSNSRSEMNVSTLELGDSALYLCASSLHPGQRNEKLFFGSGTQLSVL.

This clone was detected only a few times. The J gene is TRBJ2-3, the V gene TRBV3-1 (or the pseudogene TRBV3-2); no clear D. The germline CDR1 and CDR2 sequences are LGHDT and YNNKEL (reference sequence). The CDR3 length is 16 residues. Trimming shortened V by 5 bases and J by 5 bases, and 20 bases separated the two germline ends. The CDR3 DNA reads TGTGCCAGCAGCGCGATGGTATCAAACCCGGGAGATACGCAGTATTTT. Its translation is CASSAMVSNPGDTQYF.

The chain couples TRBV9 to TRBJ1-2; possibly TRBD1 for D (5 bases). The CDR3 sequence is 13 residues long. V lost 3 bases to trimming and J lost 7 bases, with 13 bases between them. The germline gives CDR1 SGDLS, CDR2 YYNGEE. The CDR3 DNA follows: TGTGCCAGCAGCGCCTCAGGGATTTCTGGCTACACCTTC. Its translation is CASSASGISGYTF.

Comments on this clone: Sequence at one end of the junction differs from germline and may be a read error. The chain links TRBV7-7 to TRBJ2-2; D is possibly TRBD1 or TRBD2 (6 bases each). The germline V gene has CDR1 SSHAT and CDR2 FNYEAQ (reference sequence). CDR3 size: 16 residues. This chain's CDR3 is CASSLRHSRGAGELFF. The CDR3, as DNA: TGTGCTAGCAGCTTGCGCCATTCTAGGGGGGCCGGGGAGCTGTTTTTT.

The CDR3 DNA sequence: TGTGCCAGCTCCCAGCGGGCGACCACAGATACGCAGTATTTT. This sequence encodes CASSQRATTDTQYF. The chain employs TRBV18 and TRBJ2-3; a weak D match, TRBD2 (6 bases). The germline V gene has CDR1 KGHSH and CDR2 LQKENI. The CDR3 is 14 residues long. V was shortened by 6 bases and J by 2 bases, with 12 bases between the two germline ends.

The genes are TRBV6-4 and TRBJ1-3; no clear D gene. Germline V lookup: CDR1 MRHNA, CDR2 SNTAGT. V was pared by 7 bases and J by 0 bases, with 16 bases between. The CDR3 consists of 16 residues. Written as DNA, the CDR3 is TGTGCCAGCATGAAAGCCCGAGGACTCTCTGGAAACACCATATATTTT. It is translated as CASMKARGLSGNTIYF.

In this sample, this clone turned up once. This chain connects TRBV5-1 to TRBJ2-5; 10 bases agree with TRBD2. Germline CDR1 reads SGHRS; CDR2 reads YFSETQ. This CDR3 region has 17 residues. The V gene end was trimmed by 7 bases and the J gene end by 5 bases; junction bases not matched to a gene: 17. The CDR3 here is CASHIEPSGGAGETQYF. The DNA of the CDR3 is TGCGCCAGCCACATCGAGCCAAGCGGGGGGGCTGGGGAGACCCAGTACTTC.

V is TRBV7-9 and J is TRBJ2-7; D gene unclear. Germline lookup yields CDR1 SEHNR and CDR2 FQNEAQ (reference sequence). The V and J ends lost 1 base and 2 bases respectively, with 9 bases between them. This CDR3 region has 14 residues. CDR3 DNA sequence: TGTGCCAGCAGCTTAGGCCTAGAAACCTACGAGCAGTACTTC. Translating gives CASSLGLETYEQYF.

The chain joins TRBV7-9 to TRBJ2-5; D gene uncertain. The germline CDR1 and CDR2 sequences are SEHNR and FQNEAQ (reference sequence). CDR3 size: 14 residues. V was clipped by 5 bases and J by 4 bases, with 14 bases between them. The CDR3 loop reads CASSPVGLGETQYF. CDR3 DNA sequence: TGTGCCAGCAGCCCCGTAGGGTTGGGAGAGACCCAGTACTTC.

The rearrangement joins TRBV7-2 to TRBJ1-1, with D maybe TRBD1 (5 bases). With 4 bases removed from V and 8 bases from J, the gap between germline ends came to 14 bases. The CDR3 is made up of 13 amino acids. From germline, CDR1 is SGHTA and CDR2 FQGNSA. CDR3 coding DNA: TGTGCCAGCAGCTCCGAAGACAGACCCGAAGCTTTCTTT. Its translation: CASSSEDRPEAFF.